The rows below give T cell receptor beta chains drawn from one sample of a study of T-cell memory formation after mild COVID-19. From the 5' RACE reads, TCRdb called clonotypes with MiXCR, one entry per CDR3 protein. The table has some 130,000 distinct CDR3 sequences, roughly 6% seen once. The sequenced material came from PBMCs or a T cell subset sorted from them (not recorded which). The source of these receptors is an adult woman who had mild COVID-19 (a few samples of this study predate the infection). Cell type and time point are not known. Each CDR3 is given with its conserved first and last residue. D genes are given only for firm matches. Expanded clones get a size class; other rows say once, few or many, or leave the size out.

v_call	d_call	clone_size	j_call	cdr3_aa	cdr3_nt
TRBV12-3/TRBV12-4	.	many	TRBJ2-1	CASIREPYNEQFF	TGTGCCAGCATTCGGGAGCCCTACAATGAGCAGTTCTTC
TRBV7-3	.	few	TRBJ1-2	CASSLGSGYGYTF	TGTGCCAGCAGCTTAGGGAGCGGCTATGGCTACACCTTC
TRBV29-1	.	many	TRBJ2-3	CSVDYHTDTQYF	TGCAGCGTGGACTATCACACAGATACGCAGTATTTT
TRBV12-3/TRBV12-4	.	.	TRBJ2-5	CASSLTARDSFGETQYF	TGTGCCAGCAGCCTTACGGCCCGGGACTCCTTCGGAGAGACCCAGTACTTC
TRBV10-3	TRBD1	.	TRBJ2-7	CAIRDREITYEQYF	TGTGCCATCAGAGACAGGGAAATCACCTACGAGCAGTACTTC
TRBV7-8	.	few	TRBJ2-7	CASSPLPGGLGIKQYF	TGTGCCAGCAGCCCCTTGCCGGGCGGATTGGGGATTAAGCAGTACTTC
TRBV7-2	TRBD1	.	TRBJ2-2	CASSLNRGPNTGELFF	TGTGCCAGCAGCTTAAACAGGGGGCCCAACACCGGGGAGCTGTTTTTT
TRBV18	TRBD1	.	TRBJ1-2	CASSPDRDYGYTF	TGTGCCAGCTCACCGGACAGGGACTATGGCTACACCTTC
TRBV23-1	.	few	TRBJ1-5	CAIGHPKTVGTNQPQHF	TGCGCCATCGGCCATCCGAAGACGGTGGGGACGAATCAGCCCCAGCATTTT
TRBV5-6	.	.	TRBJ2-1	CASSSVVEQFF	TGTGCCAGCAGCTCCGTGGTTGAGCAGTTCTTC
TRBV6-5	TRBD1	many	TRBJ2-1	CASSYSRQGVREQFF	TGTGCCAGCAGTTACTCCAGACAGGGTGTCCGTGAGCAGTTCTTC
TRBV28	TRBD2	.	TRBJ2-3	CASSQSLSGGTDTQYF	TGTGCCAGCAGCCAATCTCTGAGCGGGGGCACAGATACGCAGTATTTT
TRBV10-3	.	many	TRBJ1-1	CATSQPRGNTEAFF	TGTGCCACCTCCCAGCCCAGGGGGAACACTGAAGCTTTCTTT
TRBV20-1	.	many	TRBJ1-2	CSARVEGRDGYTF	TGCAGTGCTAGAGTAGAAGGGCGGGATGGCTACACCTTC
TRBV5-1	.	few	TRBJ2-3	CASSSAWPYRVGSGDTQYF	TGCGCCAGCAGCTCCGCTTGGCCTTACAGGGTTGGTAGCGGAGATACGCAGTATTTT
TRBV6-2/TRBV6-3	.	few	TRBJ2-5	CASSYSLSQETQYF	TGTGCCAGCAGTTACTCGCTCAGTCAAGAGACCCAGTACTTC
TRBV6-1	.	.	TRBJ2-1	CASSPTRRSNEQFF	TGTGCCAGCAGTCCGACTAGACGGAGCAATGAGCAGTTCTTC
TRBV15	.	few	TRBJ2-7	CATSRTTLPRSAEQYF	TGTGCCACCAGCAGAACCACTCTCCCCCGTTCGGCCGAGCAGTACTTC
TRBV15	.	many	TRBJ2-7	CATSVDRGGVEQYF	TGTGCCACCAGCGTCGACAGGGGAGGGGTCGAGCAGTACTTC
TRBV19	.	few	TRBJ2-1	CASSFRDSGNEQFF	TGTGCCAGTAGTTTTCGGGACTCAGGCAATGAGCAGTTCTTC
TRBV5-1	TRBD2	.	TRBJ2-1	CASSGTSGGSNNEQFF	TGCGCCAGCAGCGGTACTAGCGGGGGTTCCAACAATGAGCAGTTCTTC
TRBV15	TRBD2	many	TRBJ2-3	CATSRARTSGTDTQYF	TGTGCCACCAGCAGAGCCCGGACTAGCGGCACAGATACGCAGTATTTT
TRBV12-3/TRBV12-4	.	many	TRBJ1-1	CASSRGRDFEAFF	TGTGCCAGCAGCCGGGGACGGGATTTTGAAGCTTTCTTT
TRBV20-1	TRBD1	few	TRBJ1-1	CLNIGPGQEMNTEAFF	TGCTTAAATATCGGGCCGGGACAGGAAATGAACACTGAAGCTTTCTTT
TRBV5-1	TRBD1	few	TRBJ2-1	CASSADRLYNEQFF	TGCGCCAGCAGCGCGGACAGGCTCTACAATGAGCAGTTCTTC
TRBV9	.	many	TRBJ2-1	CASSVGPAAFEQFF	TGTGCCAGCAGCGTAGGGCCAGCAGCCTTTGAGCAGTTCTTC
TRBV24-1	.	few	TRBJ2-1	CATSDPELGSYNEQFF	TGTGCCACCAGTGACCCCGAGTTAGGCTCCTACAATGAGCAGTTCTTC
TRBV5-1	TRBD1	many	TRBJ1-2	CASSPSQGGLSYGYTF	TGCGCCAGCAGCCCCTCCCAGGGGGGTCTGAGCTATGGCTACACCTTC
TRBV6-6	.	many	TRBJ2-7	CASSYSDRTYEQYF	TGTGCCAGCAGTTACTCGGACAGAACGTACGAGCAGTACTTC